The 16 T cell receptor beta chains listed next were all sequenced from one sample in a study of blood T cell repertoires in COVID-19. Sequencing was performed with immunoSEQ multiplex PCR; in TCRdb, only in-frame clones are kept and a portion is missing. The table includes 120,000 or so clones, around 83% detected once. The specimen was peripheral blood. Receptors were obtained from an elderly man with active or convalescent COVID-19.

The V and J genes are TRBV18 and TRBJ2-6; TRBD1 agrees at 7 bases. CDR1 is KGHSH, CDR2 LQKENI, per germline. This CDR3 region has 16 residues. After removal of 5 bases from V and 0 bases from J, the junction contained 4 bases not matched to a gene. The CDR3 sequence is CASSSNRGSGANVLTF. The DNA of the CDR3 is TGTGCCAGCTCATCGAACAGGGGCTCTGGGGCCAACGTCCTGACTTTC.

This clone was recorded only once. CDR3 protein: CASSQNYGYTF. The DNA for the CDR3 is TGTGCCAGCAGTCAAAACTATGGCTACACCTTC. This chain uses TRBV2 with TRBJ1-2; D remains unclear. The CDR3 runs to 11 residues. CDR1 is SNHLY, CDR2 FYNNEI, per germline. V lost 5 bases, J lost 2 bases, and 3 bases lay in between.

The chain carries TRBV11-2 and TRBJ1-1, with 8 bases lining up with TRBD1. This CDR3 has 13 amino acids. The germline gives CDR1 SGHAT, CDR2 FQNNGV. The J segment lost 1 base and the V segment lost 6 bases, leaving 1 base of the junction unmatched. DNA for the CDR3: TGTGCCAGCAGGGGACAGGCGAACACTGAAGCTTTCTTT. Translated: CASRGQANTEAFF.

The rearrangement joins TRBV24-1 to TRBJ2-1; 8 nucleotides agree with TRBD1. From germline, CDR1 is KGHDR and CDR2 SFDVKD. With V trimmed by 7 bases and J by 4 bases, 14 bases remained unmatched. This CDR3 is 17 amino acids long. In DNA form, the CDR3 reads TGTGCCACCAGCTCAGGGGGCCATGCAGGGAGTTACAATGAGCAGTTCTTC. Amino acid sequence: CATSSGGHAGSYNEQFF.

This clone has a single count. CDR3 region: CASSPNGHPGQYF. The CDR3 nucleotides read TGTGCCAGCAGTCCCAACGGCCACCCAGGGCAGTACTTC. The chain combines TRBV27 with TRBJ2-7; D unresolved. The V and J ends lost 5 bases and 9 bases respectively, with 17 bases between them. Germline V gene sequence: CDR1 MNHEY, CDR2 SMNVEV (reference sequence). The CDR3 sequence is 13 residues long.

J is TRBJ2-5 and V is TRBV18; TRBD2 matches 7 bases. V shed 2 bases and J 5 bases; nucleotides not matched to a gene: 5. Germline V gene sequence: CDR1 KGHSH, CDR2 LQKENI. This CDR3 is 14 amino acids long. CDR3 in DNA: TGTGCCAGCTCACCAGTCAGCGGGGTTGAGACCCAGTACTTC. As protein: CASSPVSGVETQYF.

V usage is TRBV5-1 and J usage is TRBJ1-2, with 8 positions matching TRBD1. V lost 3 bases, J lost 4 bases, and 5 bases stayed unmatched. This CDR3 contains 14 residues. Per the germline V gene, CDR1 is SGHRS and CDR2 is YFSETQ. The CDR3 protein is CASSSTGGSYGYTF. The CDR3 DNA follows: TGCGCCAGCAGCTCCACAGGGGGTTCCTATGGCTACACCTTC.

This clone was detected once. This rearrangement joins TRBV28 to TRBJ1-2; TRBD1 is a possible D gene (5 bases). Germline V gene data show CDR1 as MDHEN and CDR2 as SYDVKM. V was trimmed by 10 bases and J by 0 bases, leaving 12 bases between them. The CDR3 contains 13 residues. CDR3 in amino acids: CATPGPANYGYTF. The CDR3 DNA is TGTGCCACCCCAGGGCCAGCTAACTATGGCTACACCTTC.

This chain joins TRBV6-5 and TRBJ2-2; 7 positions match TRBD1. CDR1 is MNHEY, CDR2 SVGAGI, per germline. V trimming: 4 bases; J trimming: 1 base; junction bases outside the gene matches: 6. The CDR3 totals 16 residues. Here the CDR3 DNA reads TGTGCCAGCAGTTCGGGACAGCGGAAGAACACCGGGGAGCTGTTTTTT. The encoded protein is CASSSGQRKNTGELFF.

This clone has only one observation. The CDR3 here is CASSSPDREETQYF. The CDR3 DNA is TGTGCCAGCAGCTCACCCGACAGGGAAGAGACCCAGTACTTC. The chain is built from TRBV11-2 and TRBJ2-5; 7 bases line up with TRBD1. V dropped 4 bases and J dropped 3; count of bases not matched to a gene: 5. The CDR3 extends over 14 amino acids. Germline lookup yields CDR1 SGHAT and CDR2 FQNNGV.

J is TRBJ1-1 and V is TRBV18; D is undetermined. Per germline, CDR1 KGHSH and CDR2 LQKENI. V gave up 0 bases and J gave up 0 bases, with 8 bases separating them. This CDR3 is built from 15 residues. The CDR3 coding sequence is TGTGCCAGCTCACCACCAAACAGCATGAACACTGAAGCTTTCTTT. Translated, it gives CASSPPNSMNTEAFF.

A note on this clone: At one of its ends the junction is not consistent with the germline gene, which may arise from a read error. The J gene is TRBJ1-2, the V gene TRBV20-1, with TRBD1 as a possible D gene (5 bases). The CDR3 loop spans 11 amino acids. CDR1 is DFQATT and CDR2 is SNEGSKA in the germline V gene (reference sequence). CDR3 DNA: TGCAGTGCTAGCGTCTTCGGGGGGTATATCTTC. It yields the protein CSASVFGGYIF.

A note on this clone: This same CDR3 is encoded by further DNA sequences in the sample. V and J are TRBV4-3 and TRBJ1-6; weak D call: TRBD1 (6 bases). Germline-derived CDR1 and CDR2 are LGHNA and YSLEER. V dropped 1 base and J dropped 7 bases, with 8 bases sitting between them. The CDR3 runs to 14 residues. The CDR3 sequence is CASSQGTGNSPLHF. As DNA, the CDR3 is TGCGCCAGCAGCCAAGGAACAGGGAATTCACCCCTCCACTTT.

V usage is TRBV11-2 and J usage is TRBJ2-7; 11 bases align to TRBD2. This CDR3 contains 14 residues. V shed 5 bases, J shed 4 bases, and the junction held 4 bases outside the gene matches. Germline loops: CDR1 SGHAT, CDR2 FQNNGV. For the CDR3, the DNA is TGTGCCAGCAGCACACTAGCGGGGGTATACGAGCAGTACTTC. Amino acids: CASSTLAGVYEQYF.

In this sample, this clone turned up a few times. Other DNA sequences in this sample translate to the same CDR3. The V gene is TRBV5-1, the J gene TRBJ2-5; the D gene is possibly TRBD1 (5 bases). Trimming shortened V by 3 bases and J by 2 bases, and 11 bases separated the two germline ends. Germline-derived CDR1 and CDR2 are SGHRS and YFSETQ. This CDR3 is 14 amino acids long. CDR3 loop: CASSSPRGQETQYF. The CDR3, as DNA: TGCGCCAGCAGCTCCCCTAGGGGACAAGAGACCCAGTACTTC.

The rearrangement links TRBV30 to TRBJ1-5; 8 bases are shared with TRBD1. This CDR3 region has 13 residues. Trimming cost V 3 bases and J 2 bases; bases outside gene matches: 0. Germline V lookup: CDR1 GTSNPN, CDR2 SVGIG (reference sequence). The CDR3 is CAWRGQGNQPQHF. The CDR3 DNA reads TGTGCCTGGAGGGGACAGGGCAATCAGCCCCAGCATTTT.